The TCR beta chain described here comes from a study of post-analysis software for immune sequencing data. The wider study: In terms of disease course, relapsing-remitting, secondary progressive and progressive-relapsing multiple sclerosis were included. General study results and limits: Multiple sclerosis patients showed significantly lower normalized Chao1 diversity than controls did. F measure showed strong co-clustering of same-batch samples. The five TRBV segments detected at higher frequency in patients than in controls included TRBV5-6, TRBV5-1 and TRBV20-1.

On this clonotype itself: The target antigen is unknown.

The TCR beta cDNA libraries carried unique molecular identifiers. TCRdb processed the PCR reads anew with MiXCR; each CDR3 protein has one entry. The sample records about 460,000 distinct CDR3 sequences, roughly 45% being singletons. The CDR3 runs 18 residues. The V and J ends lost 7 bases and 0 bases, in that order; junction bases with no gene match: 15. In germline, CDR1 is DFQATT, CDR2 SNEGSKA (reference sequence). This receptor was obtained from a girl aged 5-17 years with multiple sclerosis. The V gene is TRBV20-1, the J gene TRBJ2-7, with TRBD2 identical over 13 bases. Input material: blood. The CDR3 nucleotides are TGCAGTGTCATAGATGGGACTAGCGGGATGAGGAGCTCCTACGAGCAGTACTTC. This codes for CSVIDGTSGMRSSYEQYF.